These 2 T cell receptor beta chains were sequenced from one sample in a study of T cells in Graves' hyperthyroidism and ophthalmopathy. The TCR beta CDR3 regions underwent amplification using RNA transcripts as the source. The HTBI primer set drove a first-round RT-PCR of the TCR CDR3. TCRdb reprocessed the multiplex PCR reads with MiXCR, giving one entry per CDR3 protein. The table lists around 380,000 distinct CDR3 sequences, roughly 13% of them singletons, with 20% in the top ten. Sequencing was performed on blood. Every receptor here comes from a man aged 25 to 45 with Graves' hyperthyroidism that later progressed to Graves' ophthalmopathy.

This clonotype has ten or more counts. The V gene is TRBV6-1, the J gene TRBJ2-1, with a tentative D call TRBD1 (5 bases). V gave up 6 bases and J gave up 7 bases, with 10 bases separating them. The germline V gene encodes CDR1 MNHNS and CDR2 SASEGT. The CDR3 has 12 residues. CDR3 sequence: CASSPRVNEQFF. DNA of the CDR3: TGTGCCAGCAGCCCCAGGGTTAATGAGCAGTTCTTC.

The sample holds a few counts of this clonotype. V usage is TRBV19 and J usage is TRBJ1-3, with a possible D match to TRBD1 (6 bases). The V gene lost 5 bases and the J gene lost 1 base, with 9 bases spanning the gap. CDR3 length: 14 amino acids. Germline values: CDR1 LNHDA, CDR2 SQIVND (reference sequence). This CDR3 reads CASSRTASGNTIYF. CDR3 sequence (DNA): TGTGCCAGTAGTCGGACAGCGTCTGGAAACACCATATATTTT. The full variable domain, with the rest looked up from reference TRBV19 and TRBJ1-3, is DGGITQSPKYLFRKEGQNVTLSCEQNLNHDAMYWYRQDPGQGLRLIYYSQIVNDFQKGDIAEGYSVSREKKESFPLTVTSAQKNPTAFYLCASSRTASGNTIYFGEGSWLTVV.